These T cell receptor beta chains were read from a single sample in a study of Tregs in tolerant kidney transplant recipients. The table came from immunoSEQ multiplex PCR; TCRdb's copy has only in-frame clones and leaves some out. The sample lists under 300,000 clones, about 86% seen once, with less than 0.75% in the top ten. The specimen sequenced was CD4+ T cells from blood. The receptors were sampled from a human donor in good health. Each CDR3 is given with its conserved first and last residue. A D gene is named only where the DNA matches it firmly. Clone size appears in some rows only: once, few, many, or a class for an expanded clone.

J | D | V | size | CDR3 | DNA
TRBJ2-1 | TRBD2 | TRBV2 | NA | CASRTGLARFNEQFF | TGTGCCAGCAGGACGGGACTAGCGCGTTTCAATGAGCAGTTCTTC
TRBJ2-7 | NA | TRBV5-1 | NA | CASSLEGTVMTYEQYF | TGCGCCAGCAGCTTGGAGGGCACGGTCATGACCTACGAGCAGTACTTC
TRBJ2-6 | NA | TRBV2 | NA | CASKRGLSSGANVLTF | TGTGCCAGCAAGAGGGGTTTAAGCTCTGGGGCCAACGTCCTGACTTTC
TRBJ2-1 | NA | TRBV5-4 | once | CASSSPGWAYNEQFF | TGTGCCAGCAGCTCCCCAGGGTGGGCCTACAATGAGCAGTTCTTC
TRBJ2-3 | TRBD2 | TRBV5-4 | NA | CASSLSGAGTDTQYF | TGTGCCAGCAGCCTGAGCGGGGCCGGCACAGATACGCAGTATTTT
TRBJ2-3 | TRBD2 | TRBV5-5 | NA | CASSFRTSGDTQYF | TGTGCCAGCAGCTTCCGAACTAGCGGAGATACGCAGTATTTT
TRBJ2-7 | TRBD2 | TRBV30 | once | CAWSVTSGPYEQYF | TGTGCCTGGAGTGTGACTAGCGGACCCTACGAGCAGTACTTC
TRBJ2-1 | NA | TRBV29-1 | NA | CSVGGRQDNEQFF | TGCAGCGTTGGGGGCAGGCAGGACAATGAGCAGTTCTTC
TRBJ1-1 | NA | TRBV6-5 | NA | CASSMGRGTEAFF | TGTGCCAGTAGTATGGGGCGGGGCACTGAAGCTTTCTTT
TRBJ1-3 | NA | TRBV9 | NA | CASSVLDSFLSGNTIYF | TGTGCCAGCAGCGTCCTGGACAGCTTTCTTTCTGGAAACACCATATATTTT
TRBJ1-1 | TRBD1 | TRBV19 | NA | CASSPGQATNTEAFF | TGTGCCAGTAGTCCCGGACAGGCGACGAACACTGAAGCTTTCTTT
TRBJ1-2 | TRBD1 | TRBV5-5 | NA | CASSSLDRVSGYTF | TGTGCCAGCAGTTCACTCGACAGGGTCTCTGGCTACACCTTC
TRBJ1-2 | TRBD1 | TRBV6-1 | NA | CASSADRVSYTF | TGTGCCAGCAGTGCGGACAGGGTGAGCTACACCTTC
TRBJ2-7 | NA | TRBV7-8 | NA | CASSLGISSSYEQYF | TGTGCCAGCAGCTTAGGAATTTCGAGCTCCTACGAGCAGTACTTC
TRBJ2-1 | TRBD2 | TRBV5-1 | NA | CASSPVLAGSHNEQFF | TGCGCCAGCAGCCCCGTACTAGCGGGATCCCACAATGAGCAGTTCTTC
TRBJ2-1 | NA | TRBV18 | NA | CASSPLPSLYNEQFF | TGTGCCAGCTCACCCCTCCCTAGCCTTTACAATGAGCAGTTCTTC
TRBJ1-2 | NA | TRBV30 | NA | CARDEREGGYTF | TGTGCCCGCGATGAAAGGGAGGGTGGCTACACCTTC
TRBJ2-1 | NA | TRBV19 | NA | CASRRGFITYNEQFF | TGTGCCAGTCGGAGAGGGTTCATAACCTACAATGAGCAGTTCTTC
TRBJ1-2 | NA | TRBV6-1 | few | CASSENSLYGYTF | TGTGCCAGCAGTGAAAACAGCTTGTATGGCTACACCTTC
TRBJ2-2 | NA | TRBV19 | NA | CASSGSGTRDTGELFF | TGTGCCAGTAGTGGCTCCGGGACAAGGGACACCGGGGAGCTGTTTTTT
TRBJ1-1 | TRBD1 | TRBV5-4 | NA | CASSRQTGRTEAFF | TGTGCCAGCAGCAGACAGACAGGGAGGACTGAAGCTTTCTTT
TRBJ1-1 | TRBD1 | TRBV5-1 | NA | CASSQGTVVYTEAFF | TGCGCCAGCAGCCAAGGGACAGTAGTATACACTGAAGCTTTCTTT
TRBJ2-2 | TRBD1 | TRBV7-9 | NA | CASSLGQGNTGELFF | TGTGCCAGCAGCTTAGGACAGGGGAACACCGGGGAGCTGTTTTTT
TRBJ2-7 | NA | TRBV30 | NA | CAGRTVGSYEQYF | TGTGCCGGGAGGACAGTTGGCTCCTACGAGCAGTACTTC